Given below is one T cell receptor (beta chain) in context. This clone was found a few times. The antigen this receptor binds is unknown. Base qualities are not provided; no much larger clone lies one nucleotide away. The cohort was made up of under 800 healthy bone marrow donors. At the time of sampling, every cohort member was nominally healthy, though immune exposures that went unrecorded were likely present. The donor tested CMV seronegative and was one of the 352 seronegative cohort members. A peripheral blood sample was provided by each donor, and peripheral blood mononuclear cells were used for TCR beta sequencing. The Qiagen DNeasy Blood Extraction Kit was used to extract genomic DNA from the blood cell samples. The sample belongs to a study of cytomegalovirus exposure and HLA in healthy donors (dated by TCRdb to 2017 to 2019). About the investigation overall: An earlier analysis of approximately 550 of the donors reported 250 to 350 Gb of sequence data and 117 million unique TCR beta sequences from 150 million to 200 million T cells. An early release that covered about 600 HLA-typed donors contained around 300 gigabases of sequencing data and tens of millions of unique TCR sequences. Of the approximately 400 genotyped donors, over 70% fell in the genetic ancestry cluster associated with self-reported Caucasian donors. The study was designed to test whether signatures of past pathogen exposure could be identified by cataloging public T cell receptors. Using immunosequencing, the study profiled T cell repertoires from some 670 subjects and related those repertoires to cytomegalovirus serostatus. Besides the first cohort of more than 650 subjects, a separate validation cohort made up of roughly 130 different subjects was used. High-throughput TCR immunosequencing, statistical association of individual TCRs with disease status, and machine learning were combined to predict cytomegalovirus infection status. A later analysis re-examined previously published TCR beta repertoires from roughly 650 donors and added high-resolution HLA genotyping to investigate patterns of TCR occurrence. In the later analysis, no new phenotypic data were used to find candidate immune exposures; instead, reliance was placed on TCR beta sequences and their occurrence across donors. An earlier analysis of 450 to 750 of the donors used high-throughput TCR beta sequencing to judge whether each TCR beta V gene segment behaved as functional or pseudogenic. Donor age, sex, ethnicity and CMV serostatus were compiled alongside the repertoire data. Genome-wide SNP genotypes for about three fifths of the roughly 670 donors were used in a later genetic analysis, which treated that subset as a discovery cohort. All discovery cohort repertoires had been generated on a single sequencing platform. HLA typing included class I and class II loci at four-digit resolution. The number of donors typed differed by locus, with roughly 620-640 for A, B, C, DRB1 and DQB1, 522 for DQA1, under 610 for DPA1, and roughly 450 for DPB1. Roughly 5 DR-DQ haplotypes were handled as single units for association and clustering, since linkage in the cohort was strong. Across some 400 genotyped donors of the cohort, an average of about 240,000 unique TCR beta nucleotide sequences per donor were sequenced, and 15% to 20% of those sequences were non-productive.

The library was produced with the immunoSEQ multiplex PCR assay. A mixture of 60 forward primers for TCR Vbeta segments and 13 reverse primers for TCR Jbeta segments was used in the multiplex PCR. A multiplex PCR assay on genomic DNA amplified the CDR3 region of rearranged TCR beta genes. Amplified TCR beta libraries were sequenced as 87-base-pair reads on the Illumina HiSeq System. Per the authors' processing: A later analysis tallied about 77 million unique TCR beta chains across the 666 repertoires, and about 10 million of those chains were shared by two or more donors. Raw reads were error-corrected and collapsed into unique sequences by a nearest-neighbor algorithm in which closely related sequences were merged to remove PCR and sequencing errors. To assign V, D and J gene segments, CDR3 sequences were aligned to IMGT reference sequences. For a sequence to be retained, a match of at least six nucleotides to both a V gene segment and a J gene segment was required. A rearrangement counted as productive if the CDR3 had no stop codons and remained in frame with V and J, and every other rearrangement counted as non-productive. CDR3 was defined by IMGT convention, running from the second conserved V-encoded cysteine to the conserved J-encoded phenylalanine. In an earlier analysis of approximately 500 of the donors, sequences lacking an unambiguous match to a single V gene segment were excluded. In an earlier analysis of 450 to 750 of the donors, a V segment was called functional when productive rearrangements were above 56.7%, and segregating when the standard deviation between donors exceeded 5%. To diagnose cytomegalovirus status from the catalog of TCR beta chain sequences, a statistical classification framework was built. In a later analysis, V and J genes were assigned by comparing TCR nucleotide sequences against IMGT/GENE-DB human TR gene sequences. The TCRdist pipeline was used in a later analysis to assign CDR3 sequences and most-parsimonious VDJ recombination scenarios. In a later analysis, every TCR beta chain was defined by the combination of its CDR3 amino acid sequence and its V-gene family, and reads without a unique V-gene family were dropped. To address suspected cross-contamination and a sequencing artifact, a later analysis removed approximately 600 highly shared, low-generation-probability nucleotide sequences. A later analysis calculated a clonal expansion index for each public chain from normalized within-repertoire ranks of inferred template counts. In a later analysis, generation probabilities were computed with a VDJ recombination model fitted to out-of-frame rearrangements, and the resulting probabilities were checked against IGoR. A later analysis scored TCR-TCR, TCR-HLA and TCR-CMV co-occurrence with hypergeometric tests, applying a repertoire-size bias correction to TCR pairs. In a later analysis, false discovery rates were estimated by permuting HLA or CMV assignments 20 times. In a later analysis, co-occurring TCRs were grouped using DBSCAN, and TCRdist sequence similarity was added for clustering within HLA-allele-positive subsets. Repertoires with fewer than 30,000 or more than 120,000 public chains were left out of co-occurrence clustering, as were about 5 repertoires with anomalous nucleotide sharing. Drawn from immuneACCESS, this table holds only the in-frame rearrangements with V and J called that TCRdb kept. Clones are partly lost; checked studies trace under half to an unresolved V gene and leave the rest unexplained. D and trimming come from the DNA, and the V and J calls and clone size come from that table. The sample has around 170,000 clones on record, around 80% of them singletons. The leading ten clones occupy under 0.9% of the sample.

For CDR1 and CDR2, the germline V gene lists SGHRS and YFSETQ. Spanning cysteine to phenylalanine, the CDR3 consists of 16 amino acids. Only the CDR3 portion is preserved as DNA: 48 bases, with reading frame beginning at the first base. A distance of 21 bases separates the germline ends of V and J, which lose 4 bases and 7 bases respectively. Summary of the overall study and its limitations: A later genetic analysis associated a missense DCLRE1C variant with V-gene and J-gene trimming of TCR beta chains, and an independent cohort replicated the association. HLA typing was unavailable for some donors at each locus, so association tests used only the typed subset. Most TCR sequences were seen in very few donors, while some public TCRs were found in many individuals. In vitro tests confirmed that a few of the cytomegalovirus-associated TCR beta chains recognize cytomegalovirus antigens. In an earlier analysis of 587 of the donors, most TCR beta V segments appeared in productive rearrangements about 87% or about 30% of the time, broadly matching IMGT annotations. Some IMGT-functional V segments, including TRBV6-2 and TRBV6-3, could not be told apart with the 87-base-pair reads, so those segments were excluded. CMV serostatus was the only immune exposure information available for the cohort. A further reported finding was that TCR beta sequences accurately predicted the HLA-A and HLA-B alleles for most subjects in the first cohort. A group of highly shared sequence variants was considered likely to be a technical artifact of the sequencing pipeline. According to a later genetic analysis, donors in an Asian-associated ancestry cluster had fewer N-insertions in productive TCRs than the approximately 650-donor mean. Roughly uniform sequencing depth across donors was assumed in presence/absence analyses, although this assumption may not hold. The authors suggested that the approach could potentially be generalized to other disease states and immunological phenotypes. A later analysis associated 16,951 TCR beta sequences with specific HLA alleles at a false discovery rate of 0.05. Most CMV-associated TCR beta chains appeared to be HLA-restricted in a later analysis, and the HLA associations seemed to be driven largely by CMV exposure. Cytomegalovirus status was reported to be diagnosed by the classifier with high specificity and sensitivity in both the original and validation cohorts. In a later analysis, TCR association rates were found to vary across HLA loci, with the most associated TCRs seen for DRB1 alleles and the fewest for HLA-C alleles. Because counts were too low, more than 15 rarely observed V segments, including chromosome 9 orphons, were left out of the earlier analysis of approximately 500 of the donors. A total of around 150 TCR beta chains were listed by the study as associated with cytomegalovirus. Correlated functional status among segregating V segments might reflect linkage disequilibrium, but an unknown experimental factor could not be ruled out. This cohort had only TCR beta chains sequenced, and the lack of alpha or paired-chain data limited which features could be detected. In a later analysis, HLA-associated TCR beta chains showed more clonal expansion and lower generation probabilities than non-associated chains that were equally common. When HLA alleles, especially DR and DQ, strongly co-occurred, attributing TCR associations to individual alleles was difficult. Several of the top co-occurrence clusters appeared to be linked to parvovirus B19, influenza, CMV and Epstein-Barr virus, according to a later analysis.

The receptor was isolated from a woman aged 40 to 49 in good health and CMV-seronegative. The sequence joins TRBV5-1 to TRBJ1-5; the D gene assignment is ambiguous. What was sequenced was PBMCs. The CDR3: CASSQDRSAAGQPQHF. The sequenced DNA: TGCGCCAGCAGCCAAGATCGGTCGGCCGCGGGGCAGCCCCAGCATTTT.